These 19 T cell receptor beta chains came from one sample sequenced in a study of Ad26.COV2.S vaccination and SARS-CoV-2 variants. The treatment is: 15 to 20 received Ad26.COV2.S at low or high dose, single or two shots; several received placebo; per-sample allocation not given. Following the first vaccine or placebo injection, samples were taken on day 63. Assay used: immunoSEQ multiplex PCR; TCRdb lists only in-frame clones, some missing. Among 300,000 to 350,000 clones listed, 85% to 90% were seen once. Sequenced here: peripheral blood, sampled in a trial of Ad26.COV2.S vaccine versus placebo. These receptor sequences come from a person aged 18-65 years who received the Ad26.COV2.S COVID-19 vaccine or a placebo.

The chain links TRBV11-2 to TRBJ1-2; no clear D. The V end lost 3 bases, the J end lost 6 bases, and 26 bases lay between the germline ends. Per the germline V gene, CDR1 is SGHAT and CDR2 is FQNNGV. The CDR3 contains 18 residues. The CDR3 DNA follows: TGTGCCAGCAGCTTTGAGTCTTGGTTTCGGGAGGAAATCGATGGCTACACCTTC. This codes for CASSFESWFREEIDGYTF.

V gene TRBV27 combines with J gene TRBJ2-4; either TRBD1 or TRBD2 may fit D (6 bases each). Germline CDR1 and CDR2: MNHEY and SMNVEV (reference sequence). The CDR3 extends over 13 amino acids. The V and J ends lost 3 bases and 8 bases respectively, with 11 bases between them. The CDR3, as DNA: TGTGCCAGCAGTTTTCTGGGGGGCGACATTCAGTACTTC. Its protein product is CASSFLGGDIQYF.

V gene TRBV4-1 combines with J gene TRBJ2-7, with TRBD2 identical over 11 bases. This CDR3 has 16 residues. Trimming at V came to 1 base and at J to 3 bases, leaving 5 bases not matched to a gene. CDR1 MGHRA and CDR2 YSYEKL come from the germline V gene. CDR3 amino acids: CASSQAKLAGDYEQYF. The CDR3, as DNA: TGCGCCAGCAGCCAAGCCAAACTAGCGGGGGACTACGAGCAGTACTTC.

This clone was observed a few times. The CDR3 reads CASMGVGLAANTGELFF. CDR3 bases: TGTGCCAGTATGGGGGTTGGGCTAGCGGCGAACACCGGGGAGCTGTTTTTT. This chain joins TRBV19 and TRBJ2-2; 7 bases are shared with TRBD2. This CDR3 is built from 17 residues. Germline V gives CDR1 LNHDA, CDR2 SQIVND (reference sequence). Trimming cost V 7 bases and J 0 bases; bases outside gene matches: 11. Supplemented by reference TRBV19 and TRBJ2-2, the full variable domain reads DGGITQSPKYLFRKEGQNVTLSCEQNLNHDAMYWYRQDPGQGLRLIYYSQIVNDFQKGDIAEGYSVSREKKESFPLTVTSAQKNPTAFYLCASMGVGLAANTGELFFGEGSRLTVL.

In this sample, this clone turned up a few times. The chain uses TRBV9 and TRBJ1-3; D is ambiguous. This CDR3 contains 14 residues. V shed 3 bases and J shed 3 bases, with 10 bases lying between them. Germline V gene data show CDR1 as SGDLS and CDR2 as YYNGEE. The CDR3 DNA reads as TGTGCCAGCAGCGACCTAAGGGTTGGAAACACCATATATTTT. Translation gives CASSDLRVGNTIYF.

CDR3 nucleotides: TGTGCCAGTAGGGGCTGGAGGATGCGGAGGGGCACCGGGGAGCTGTTTTTT. Translation gives CASRGWRMRRGTGELFF. The chain combines TRBV19 with TRBJ2-2; TRBD2 might be the D (6 bases). The germline V gene encodes CDR1 LNHDA and CDR2 SQIVND (reference sequence). The V gene lost 6 bases and the J gene lost 4 bases, with 21 bases spanning the gap. The CDR3 totals 17 residues.

The chain couples TRBV2 to TRBJ1-1; D call uncertain. Trimming took 4 bases from V and 0 from J, leaving 6 bases between them. Germline V lookup: CDR1 SNHLY, CDR2 FYNNEI. This CDR3 contains 13 residues. The CDR3 DNA reads as TGTGCCAGCAGTGTCGAGTTGAACACTGAAGCTTTCTTT. Amino acids: CASSVELNTEAFF.

The chain carries TRBV3-1 (or the pseudogene TRBV3-2) and TRBJ1-2; a possible D gene is TRBD1 (5 bases). Germline V gene sequence: CDR1 LGHDT, CDR2 YNNKEL (reference sequence). V was cut by 5 bases and J by 0 bases, with 7 bases left in between. This CDR3 comprises 13 residues. The CDR3 reads CASSGTSNYGYTF. The CDR3 DNA sequence: TGTGCCAGCAGCGGGACTTCTAACTATGGCTACACCTTC.

This clone came up once. The rearrangement links TRBV19 to TRBJ2-6, with a tentative D call TRBD1 (6 bases). The CDR3 sequence is 15 residues long. Trimming pared 6 bases from V and 2 bases from J, leaving 11 bases between. Germline CDR1 LNHDA, CDR2 SQIVND (reference sequence). The CDR3 reads CASRTGAAGANVLTF. CDR3 nucleotide sequence: TGTGCCAGTAGGACAGGCGCGGCTGGGGCCAACGTCCTGACTTTC.

The chain employs TRBV7-9 and TRBJ2-2; D may be TRBD1 (8 bases). V lost 5 bases to trimming and J lost 5 bases, with 18 bases between them. Germline V gene sequence: CDR1 SEHNR, CDR2 FQNEAQ (reference sequence). The CDR3 runs to 16 residues. The CDR3 nucleotides are TGTGCCAGCAGCCCGACCTACAGGGGGGGTACCGGGGAGCTGTTTTTT. Translating gives CASSPTYRGGTGELFF. The variable domain in full, completed from reference TRBV7-9 and TRBJ2-2, reads DTGVSQNPRHKITKRGQNVTFRCDPISEHNRLYWYRQTLGQGPEFLTYFQNEAQLEKSRLLSDRFSAERPKGSFSTLEIQRTEQGDSAMYLCASSPTYRGGTGELFFGEGSRLTVL.

CDR3 loop: CASSEAWGTEAFF. CDR3 nucleotide sequence: TGTGCCAGCAGTGAAGCGTGGGGGACTGAAGCTTTCTTT. V is TRBV2 and J is TRBJ1-1; the D gene is possibly TRBD1 (5 bases). The CDR3 extends over 13 amino acids. Per germline, CDR1 SNHLY and CDR2 FYNNEI. Between the trimmed V and J ends, which lost 0 bases and 5 bases, there was a span of 7 bases.

The chain links TRBV23-1 to TRBJ2-7; D remains unclear. TRBV23-1 is flagged as an ORF with uncertain function. Deletions cut 0 bases from V and 2 bases from J, with 14 bases between. The CDR3 consists of 16 residues. CDR3 nucleotides: TGCGCCAGCAGTCAATCTACCGGCATTCACACCTACGAGCAGTACTTC. Translation gives CASSQSTGIHTYEQYF.

The chain uses TRBV7-2 and TRBJ1-2; D gene uncertain. The CDR3 totals 13 residues. Deletions cut 6 bases from V and 4 bases from J, with 12 bases between. Per the germline V gene, CDR1 is SGHTA and CDR2 is FQGNSA. Here the CDR3 reads CASSSAGRYGYTF. The CDR3 DNA sequence: TGTGCCAGCAGTTCCGCAGGTCGCTATGGCTACACCTTC. The full variable domain, in which reference TRBV7-2 and TRBJ1-2 provide the parts outside the CDR3, is GAGVSQSPSNKVTEKGKDVELRCDPISGHTALYWYRQSLGQGLEFLIYFQGNSAPDKSGLPSDRFSAERTGGSVSTLTIQRTQQEDSAVYLCASSSAGRYGYTFGSGTRLTVV.

The chain links TRBV5-1 to TRBJ2-5, with 7 positions matching TRBD2. Germline V gene sequence: CDR1 SGHRS, CDR2 YFSETQ. The length of the CDR3 is 15 residues. Trimming cost V 6 bases and J 5 bases; bases outside gene matches: 13. CDR3 region: CASKSGEVSGETQYF. Written as DNA, the CDR3 is TGCGCCAGCAAGTCGGGGGAAGTTAGCGGGGAGACCCAGTACTTC.

The chain is built from TRBV9 and TRBJ1-1; no reliable D call. V was pared by 4 bases and J by 5 bases, with 18 bases between. Germline V CDR1 and CDR2: SGDLS, YYNGEE. The CDR3 totals 15 residues. Here the CDR3 DNA reads TGTGCCAGCAGCCCGGAGATCCTCGGCGGGACTGAAGCTTTCTTT. Amino acid sequence: CASSPEILGGTEAFF.

The J gene is TRBJ1-5, the V gene TRBV19; D may be TRBD1 (6 bases). V was shortened by 7 bases and J by 2 bases, with 18 bases between the two germline ends. Germline V lookup: CDR1 LNHDA, CDR2 SQIVND (reference sequence). This CDR3 region has 16 residues. The DNA for the CDR3 is TGTGCCAGTAACTTCGTCGGGGGCCTCGGCAATCAGCCCCAGCATTTT. Translating it yields CASNFVGGLGNQPQHF.

This clone has just one count. The V call is TRBV13, the J call TRBJ2-5; D remains ambiguous. CDR3 size: 12 residues. Germline V lookup: CDR1 PRHDT, CDR2 FYEKMQ (reference sequence). V was shortened by 1 base and J by 5 bases, with 5 bases between the two germline ends. The DNA for the CDR3 is TGTGCCAGCAGCTTAGCGTTCGAGACCCAGTACTTC. Protein: CASSLAFETQYF. The full variable domain, completed using reference TRBV13 and TRBJ2-5, is AAGVIQSPRHLIKEKRETATLKCYPIPRHDTVYWYQQGPGQDPQFLISFYEKMQSDKGSIPDRFSAQQFSDYHSELNMSSLELGDSALYFCASSLAFETQYFGPGTRLLVL.

The chain is built from TRBV7-2 and TRBJ2-3; D remains unclear. Trimming stripped 3 bases from V and 3 bases from J, with 7 bases between. The CDR3 has 13 amino acids. Germline assignment: CDR1 SGHTA and CDR2 FQGNSA. CDR3 DNA sequence: TGTGCCAGCAGCTTTTACTCAACAGATACGCAGTATTTT. Translated: CASSFYSTDTQYF.

The V call is TRBV18, the J call TRBJ2-3; TRBD2 aligns across 7 bases. Trimming removed 4 bases from V and 3 bases from J; junction bases left unmatched: 10. There are 16 residues in the CDR3. CDR1 is KGHSH, CDR2 LQKENI, per germline. CDR3: CASSLGPAGRTDTQYF. In DNA, the CDR3 is TGTGCCAGCTCACTGGGACCAGCGGGGCGTACAGATACGCAGTATTTT.